This entry lists 26 T cell receptor beta chains sequenced from one sample in a study of OX40 agonist ivuxolimab in advanced cancers. The table came from immunoSEQ multiplex PCR; TCRdb's copy has only in-frame clones and leaves some out. The table records about 59,000 clones, about 80% of them present only once. The specimen was CD4+ or CD8+ T cells sorted from blood, collected in a trial of the OX40 agonist ivuxolimab. Receptors originate from an adult with an advanced solid tumor such as melanoma, head and neck, liver or kidney cancer.

This clone showed up just once. The V and J genes are TRBV7-6 and TRBJ1-5; weak D call: TRBD1 (5 bases). This CDR3 has 15 amino acids. Germline CDR1 is SGHVS and CDR2 is FNYEAQ. V lost 2 bases, J lost 3 bases, and 11 bases lay in between. The CDR3 coding sequence is TGTGCCAGCAGCTTATCGGCAGGGACCAATCAGCCCCAGCATTTT. Translating it yields CASSLSAGTNQPQHF.

This sequence joins TRBV19 and TRBJ2-2; D tentatively fits TRBD1 or TRBD2 (7 bases each). Trimming removed 4 bases at V and 5 bases at J, with 11 bases between. The CDR3 runs to 14 residues. Germline values: CDR1 LNHDA, CDR2 SQIVND (reference sequence). The CDR3 sequence is CASSRQGGTGELFF. Here the CDR3 DNA reads TGTGCCAGTAGTAGACAGGGAGGGACCGGGGAGCTGTTTTTT.

This clone was observed a handful of times. The gene calls are TRBV15 and TRBJ2-7, with TRBD2 matching over 8 bases. The germline gives CDR1 LNHNV, CDR2 YYDKDF (reference sequence). Trimming cost V 0 bases and J 2 bases; bases outside gene matches: 0. This CDR3 region has 14 residues. The CDR3 DNA follows: TGTGCCACCAGCAGAGATAGCGGGGCCTACGAGCAGTACTTC. Protein: CATSRDSGAYEQYF.

The chain is built from TRBV6-5 and TRBJ2-7, with D unresolved. V was shortened by 5 bases and J by 3 bases, with 17 bases between the two germline ends. Germline CDR1 reads MNHEY; CDR2 reads SVGAGI. The CDR3 has 15 amino acids. In DNA form, the CDR3 reads TGTGCCAGCAGTCGTACCCAATTTTCTCTCTACGAGCAGTACTTC. This sequence encodes CASSRTQFSLYEQYF.

The chain joins TRBV7-6 to TRBJ1-2; no clear D. V lost 2 bases and J 2 bases, leaving 6 bases between the germline ends. Germline CDR1 is SGHVS and CDR2 is FNYEAQ. This CDR3 has 13 residues. The CDR3, as DNA: TGTGCCAGCAGCTTACTACTGAACTATGGCTACACCTTC. Translation: CASSLLLNYGYTF.

This chain uses TRBV7-8 with TRBJ1-3; a possible D gene is TRBD1 (6 bases). The germline CDR1 and CDR2 sequences are SGHVS and FQNEAQ. V gave up 4 bases and J gave up 6 bases, with 13 bases separating them. CDR3 length equals 14 residues. The CDR3 coding sequence is TGTGCCAGCAGCTCCCGCCGGGACAAAAACACCATATATTTT. Translated, it gives CASSSRRDKNTIYF.

The chain couples TRBV7-2 to TRBJ2-3, with 11 positions matching TRBD2. The CDR3 has 19 residues. The trim removed 1 base at V and 1 base at J, leaving 10 bases unmatched. Germline CDR1 is SGHTA and CDR2 is FQGNSA. CDR3 coding DNA: TGTGCCAGCAGCTTAGGGGGTAGCGGGAGGGAAAGGCGCACAGATACGCAGTATTTT. This gives the protein CASSLGGSGRERRTDTQYF.

For the CDR3, the DNA is TGTGCCAGCAGTAACGAGCGGAGACCCTACGAGCAGTACTTC. Translated, it gives CASSNERRPYEQYF. The chain joins TRBV27 to TRBJ2-7, with TRBD2 as a possible D gene (5 bases). The CDR3 sequence is 14 residues long. Trimming pared 5 bases from V and 2 bases from J, leaving 13 bases between. Germline CDR1 and CDR2: MNHEY and SMNVEV (reference sequence).

The CDR3 region has the DNA TGCGCCAGCAGCGGACAGGGGGCGGACACCGGGGAGCTGTTTTTT. The encoded protein is CASSGQGADTGELFF. The V call is TRBV5-1, the J call TRBJ2-2, with 11 bases fitting TRBD1. The CDR3 sequence is 15 residues long. Germline assignment: CDR1 SGHRS and CDR2 YFSETQ. The V segment lost 4 bases and the J segment 3 bases; nucleotides outside the gene matches: 2.

The rearrangement joins TRBV18 to TRBJ2-3, with D unclear. Looked up from germline, CDR1 is KGHSH and CDR2 is LQKENI. This CDR3 contains 13 residues. Trimming removed 6 bases at V and 2 bases at J, with 9 bases between. CDR3 residues: CASSGPATDTQYF. CDR3 nucleotides: TGTGCCAGCTCCGGTCCGGCCACAGATACGCAGTATTTT. The whole variable domain, filled in from reference TRBV18 and TRBJ2-3, reads NAGVMQNPRHLVRRRGQEARLRCSPMKGHSHVYWYRQLPEEGLKFMVYLQKENIIDESGMPKERFSAEFPKEGPSILRIQQVVRGDSAAYFCASSGPATDTQYFGPGTRLTVL.

By proportion, this clone is medium-sized. The chain has TRBV4-1 and TRBJ2-7; TRBD1 is a possible D gene (6 bases). Germline V gene lookup returns CDR1 MGHRA and CDR2 YSYEKL. This CDR3 is built from 17 residues. V lost 5 bases and J 3 bases, leaving 23 bases between the germline ends. DNA of the CDR3: TGCGCCAGCAGCTTCGGACAGTCTCCTGAAAAAATCTACGAGCAGTACTTC. It yields the protein CASSFGQSPEKIYEQYF.

This chain uses TRBV6-1 with TRBJ2-7; no clear D. Germline V gene data show CDR1 as MNHNS and CDR2 as SASEGT. This CDR3 contains 12 residues. With 0 bases removed from V and 4 bases from J, the gap between germline ends came to 4 bases. The CDR3 loop reads CASSEAIYEQYF. CDR3 DNA: TGTGCCAGCAGTGAAGCAATATACGAGCAGTACTTC.

The chain couples TRBV9 to TRBJ2-1; tentative D call: TRBD2 (5 bases). The V end lost 4 bases, the J end lost 8 bases, and 13 bases lay between the germline ends. There are 13 residues in the CDR3. CDR1 is SGDLS, CDR2 YYNGEE, per germline. The CDR3 DNA reads as TGTGCCAGCAGCCCGTCCCCAGCGGATGAGCAGTTCTTC. Its translation is CASSPSPADEQFF.

This rearrangement joins TRBV6-1 to TRBJ1-6; 10 positions agree with TRBD1. With V trimmed by 6 bases and J by 10 bases, 6 bases remained unmatched. The germline CDR1 and CDR2 sequences are MNHNS and SASEGT. This CDR3 contains 14 residues. CDR3: CASSVGQGGSPLHF. The CDR3, as DNA: TGTGCCAGCAGCGTAGGACAGGGGGGGTCACCCCTCCACTTT.

The V call is TRBV5-1, the J call TRBJ2-3, with 7 positions matching TRBD2. This CDR3 has 14 residues. Germline CDR1 and CDR2: SGHRS and YFSETQ. J lost 4 bases, V lost 7 bases, and 9 bases had no gene match. CDR3 sequence reads: CASATSPGADTQYF. Written as DNA, the CDR3 is TGCGCCAGCGCGACTAGCCCGGGAGCAGATACGCAGTATTTT.

The chain couples TRBV2 to TRBJ1-6; no definite D call. Germline V gene sequence: CDR1 SNHLY, CDR2 FYNNEI. Between the trimmed V and J ends, which lost 8 bases and 0 bases, there was a span of 8 bases. There are 14 residues in the CDR3. Written as DNA, the CDR3 is TGTGCCAGCCTCAAGAGCTCCTATAATTCACCCCTCCACTTT. Its protein is CASLKSSYNSPLHF. The entire variable domain, with the rest obtained from reference TRBV2 and TRBJ1-6, is as follows: EPEVTQTPSHQVTQMGQEVILRCVPISNHLYFYWYRQILGQKVEFLVSFYNNEISEKSEIFDDQFSVERPDGSNFTLKIRSTKLEDSAMYFCASLKSSYNSPLHFGNGTRLTVT.

The rearrangement links TRBV6-1 to TRBJ1-4; possibly TRBD1 for D (6 bases). With 3 bases removed from V and 8 bases from J, the gap between germline ends came to 13 bases. Germline V gene data show CDR1 as MNHNS and CDR2 as SASEGT. The CDR3 loop spans 14 amino acids. The CDR3 coding sequence is TGTGCCAGCAGTGATGACAGGAGCCTGGAAAAACTGTTTTTT. Protein product: CASSDDRSLEKLFF.

The chain uses TRBV4-2 and TRBJ1-2; maybe TRBD1 (6 bases). Trimming took off 5 bases at V and 4 bases at J, with 11 bases between the two ends. CDR1 is LGHNA, CDR2 YNFKEQ, per germline. The CDR3 loop spans 13 amino acids. CDR3 sequence (DNA): TGTGCCAGCAGCACCACAGGGCCCTATGGCTACACCTTC. Its protein is CASSTTGPYGYTF.

This clone was detected only a few times. The V call is TRBV5-5, the J call TRBJ2-1, with 7 bases that match TRBD2. This CDR3 spans 15 amino acids. CDR1 and CDR2 from the germline V gene are SGHKS and YYEKEE (reference sequence). V shed 2 bases and J 6 bases; nucleotides not matched to a gene: 8. The CDR3 here is CASSFRLALINEQFF. In DNA form, the CDR3 reads TGTGCCAGCAGCTTTAGACTAGCCCTAATCAATGAGCAGTTCTTC.

This chain uses TRBV7-2 with TRBJ2-7, with 7 bases lining up with TRBD2. Germline V gene sequence: CDR1 SGHTA, CDR2 FQGNSA. The CDR3 totals 15 residues. V lost 2 bases and J lost 6; bases outside the gene matches: 10. Here the CDR3 reads CASSLTWLAATEQYF. The CDR3 DNA reads as TGTGCCAGCAGCTTAACGTGGCTAGCGGCTACCGAGCAGTACTTC. Full variable domain (remainder filled in from reference TRBV7-2 and TRBJ2-7): GAGVSQSPSNKVTEKGKDVELRCDPISGHTALYWYRQSLGQGLEFLIYFQGNSAPDKSGLPSDRFSAERTGGSVSTLTIQRTQQEDSAVYLCASSLTWLAATEQYFGPGTRLTVT.

The V gene is TRBV2, the J gene TRBJ2-7; either TRBD1 or TRBD2 may supply D (6 bases each). Trimming cost V 8 bases and J 4 bases, with 15 bases left between them. CDR3 length: 13 amino acids. In germline, CDR1 is SNHLY, CDR2 FYNNEI. In DNA, the CDR3 is TGTGCCAGCTTTGGGGGGCCGAGGTACGAGCAGTACTTC. Translated: CASFGGPRYEQYF.

The rearrangement uses TRBV29-1 and TRBJ2-3; a possible D gene is TRBD1 (6 bases). The CDR3 sequence is 14 residues long. Trimming took off 3 bases at V and 5 bases at J, with 15 bases between the two ends. CDR1 and CDR2 from the germline V gene are SQVTM and ANQGSEA. This CDR3 reads CSVERLQGRDTQYF. The DNA for the CDR3 is TGCAGCGTTGAGCGGTTACAGGGACGAGATACGCAGTATTTT.

The J gene is TRBJ2-1, the V gene TRBV14, with D possibly matching TRBD2 (6 bases). Germline CDR1 reads SGHDN; CDR2 reads FVKESK. V shed 4 bases and J shed 6 bases, with 13 bases lying between them. The CDR3 totals 14 residues. Written as DNA, the CDR3 is TGTGCCAGCAGCCGGGACTTAAGCGGCAATGAGCAGTTCTTC. This codes for CASSRDLSGNEQFF.

The chain is built from TRBV9 and TRBJ2-2, with D perhaps given as TRBD1 or TRBD2 (6 bases each). The CDR3 covers 16 residues. V dropped 4 bases and J dropped 1 base, with 14 bases sitting between them. Germline CDR1 SGDLS, CDR2 YYNGEE. The CDR3 coding sequence is TGTGCCAGCAGCTACGGGGGACATTTGAACACCGGGGAGCTGTTTTTT. Translation: CASSYGGHLNTGELFF.

V is TRBV19 and J is TRBJ2-6; 8 nucleotides line up with TRBD1. The CDR3 has 18 residues. Germline-derived CDR1 and CDR2 are LNHDA and SQIVND (reference sequence). J gave up 0 bases and V 5 bases, and 9 bases lay outside the gene matches. The CDR3 coding sequence is TGTGCCAGTAGTCCGTCGACAGGGGCGAGCTCTGGGGCCAACGTCCTGACTTTC. As protein: CASSPSTGASSGANVLTF.

In this sample, this clone turned up a few times. V is TRBV2 and J is TRBJ1-5, with TRBD1 matching 7 bases. Germline CDR1 reads SNHLY; CDR2 reads FYNNEI. V lost 5 bases, J lost 7 bases, and 5 bases stayed unmatched. The CDR3 loop spans 13 amino acids. CDR3 in DNA: TGTGCCAGCAGTAGGGACAGTGGGCAGCCCCAGCATTTT. Amino acids: CASSRDSGQPQHF.